Here is one T cell receptor beta chain with its context. The CDR3 totals 13 residues. The ends lost 10 bases at V and 2 bases at J; junction bases unmatched: 7. CDR1 and CDR2 from the germline V gene are MNHNS and SASEGT. These data come from a study of T cell changes during pregnancy in multiple sclerosis. Libraries were prepared by immunoSEQ multiplex PCR; TCRdb keeps only in-frame clonotypes and omits some of them. This table holds tens of thousands of clones, 85% to 95% found once. The chain carries TRBV6-1 and TRBJ1-2; 7 nucleotides line up with TRBD1. Specimen: peripheral blood, collected in the second trimester of pregnancy. This sequence originates from a female donor with multiple sclerosis, enrolled in a pregnancy study. CDR3: CANQGQINYGYTF. CDR3 bases: TGTGCCAACCAGGGACAGATAAACTATGGCTACACCTTC.